Listed below are T cell receptor beta chains from one sample, sequenced in a study of blood T cell repertoires in COVID-19. Here immunoSEQ multiplex PCR was the method, and the copy in TCRdb shows in-frame clones only, minus some. This table holds about 150,000 clones, 80% to 90% found once. Sample: peripheral blood. The receptors shown here come from a woman aged 70-85 years with acute or convalescent COVID-19. CDR3s include the opening cysteine and the closing phenylalanine or tryptophan. Each record gives: V gene, clone size, J gene, CDR3 length, D gene, CDR3 protein, CDR3 DNA. A D gene is named only where the DNA matches it firmly. Part of the rows lack a size; the others show once, few, many or a class for expanded clones.

v_gene: TRBV4-3
abundance: -
j_gene: TRBJ2-1
len: 17
d_gene: TRBD2
CDR3aa: CASSPGLARSSYNEQFF
CDR3nt: TGCGCCAGCAGCCCGGGACTAGCCAGGTCCTCCTACAATGAGCAGTTCTTC

v_gene: TRBV5-1
abundance: -
j_gene: TRBJ2-2
len: 14
d_gene: -
CDR3aa: CASSLGPNTGELFF
CDR3nt: TGCGCCAGCAGCTTGGGTCCTAACACCGGGGAGCTGTTTTTT

v_gene: TRBV6-6
abundance: -
j_gene: TRBJ1-3
len: 13
d_gene: -
CDR3aa: CASIRYSGNTIYF
CDR3nt: TGTGCCAGCATCAGATACTCTGGAAACACCATATATTTT

v_gene: TRBV7-9
abundance: -
j_gene: TRBJ2-7
len: 15
d_gene: -
CDR3aa: CASSVETSPTYEQYF
CDR3nt: TGTGCCAGCAGCGTGGAGACCTCCCCCACCTACGAGCAGTACTTC

v_gene: TRBV11-2
abundance: -
j_gene: TRBJ2-7
len: 15
d_gene: -
CDR3aa: CASSSDRVKSYEQYF
CDR3nt: TGTGCCAGCAGTTCAGACAGAGTGAAGTCCTACGAGCAGTACTTC

v_gene: TRBV13
abundance: -
j_gene: TRBJ2-7
len: 14
d_gene: TRBD1
CDR3aa: CASSPGQGSDEQYF
CDR3nt: TGTGCCAGCAGCCCCGGACAGGGATCAGACGAGCAGTACTTC

v_gene: TRBV29-1
abundance: once
j_gene: TRBJ2-5
len: 12
d_gene: -
CDR3aa: CSVCVRSETQYF
CDR3nt: TGCAGCGTTTGTGTCAGGTCGGAGACCCAGTACTTC

v_gene: TRBV2
abundance: -
j_gene: TRBJ1-5
len: 15
d_gene: -
CDR3aa: CASSRQSLDNQPQHF
CDR3nt: TGTGCCAGCAGCAGACAATCCCTGGACAATCAGCCCCAGCATTTT

v_gene: TRBV18
abundance: -
j_gene: TRBJ2-1
len: 16
d_gene: TRBD1
CDR3aa: CASSQRDRGRNNEQFF
CDR3nt: TGTGCCAGCTCACAAAGGGACAGGGGGCGAAACAATGAGCAGTTCTTC

v_gene: TRBV18
abundance: -
j_gene: TRBJ1-4
len: 15
d_gene: -
CDR3aa: CASSPGLTSNEKLFF
CDR3nt: TGTGCCAGCTCACCGGGACTGACAAGCAATGAAAAACTGTTTTTT

v_gene: TRBV21-1
abundance: -
j_gene: TRBJ1-4
len: 17
d_gene: -
CDR3aa: CASSKGDRGRSHEKLFF
CDR3nt: TGTGCCAGCAGCAAAGGGGACAGGGGGCGAAGTCATGAAAAACTGTTTTTT

v_gene: TRBV5-1
abundance: -
j_gene: TRBJ2-6
len: 19
d_gene: TRBD1
CDR3aa: CASSSEPQGPWGGANVLTF
CDR3nt: TGCGCCAGCAGCTCTGAGCCACAGGGGCCCTGGGGTGGGGCCAACGTCCTGACTTTC

v_gene: TRBV27
abundance: -
j_gene: TRBJ1-2
len: 14
d_gene: -
CDR3aa: CASSLLGTNYGYTF
CDR3nt: TGTGCCAGCAGTTTATTAGGGACAAACTATGGCTACACCTTC

v_gene: TRBV5-5
abundance: -
j_gene: TRBJ2-7
len: 13
d_gene: -
CDR3aa: CASGGGLLYEQYF
CDR3nt: TGTGCCAGCGGGGGAGGACTATTGTACGAGCAGTACTTC

v_gene: TRBV6-5
abundance: -
j_gene: TRBJ1-2
len: 15
d_gene: TRBD1
CDR3aa: CASSYTGQSNYGYTF
CDR3nt: TGTGCCAGCAGTTACACGGGACAGAGTAACTATGGCTACACCTTC

v_gene: TRBV7-2
abundance: -
j_gene: TRBJ1-5
len: 13
d_gene: TRBD1
CDR3aa: CASSLLRGQPQHF
CDR3nt: TGTGCCAGCAGCTTACTCAGGGGGCAGCCCCAGCATTTT

v_gene: TRBV4-3
abundance: -
j_gene: TRBJ2-1
len: 19
d_gene: TRBD1
CDR3aa: CASSQARGRGLWGYNEQFF
CDR3nt: TGCGCCAGCAGCCAAGCCCGGGGCAGGGGGCTGTGGGGGTACAATGAGCAGTTCTTC

v_gene: TRBV9
abundance: -
j_gene: TRBJ1-6
len: 15
d_gene: -
CDR3aa: CASSVGGSYNSPLHF
CDR3nt: TGTGCCAGCTCCGTCGGGGGCTCCTATAATTCACCCCTCCACTTT

v_gene: TRBV7-8
abundance: -
j_gene: TRBJ2-6
len: 16
d_gene: -
CDR3aa: CASSLVPGAGANVLTF
CDR3nt: TGTGCCAGCAGCTTAGTCCCAGGGGCTGGGGCCAACGTCCTGACTTTC

v_gene: TRBV19
abundance: few
j_gene: TRBJ1-1
len: 16
d_gene: -
CDR3aa: CASSLLGGPRNTEAFF
CDR3nt: TGTGCCAGTAGTTTACTAGGGGGACCGAGGAACACTGAAGCTTTCTTT

v_gene: TRBV19
abundance: -
j_gene: TRBJ1-5
len: 12
d_gene: TRBD1
CDR3aa: CASSDRDQPQHF
CDR3nt: TGTGCCAGTTCGGACAGGGATCAGCCCCAGCATTTT

v_gene: TRBV19
abundance: once
j_gene: TRBJ1-2
len: 15
d_gene: TRBD1
CDR3aa: CASSILGQGTYGYTF
CDR3nt: TGTGCCAGTAGTATCCTTGGACAGGGGACCTATGGCTACACCTTC

v_gene: TRBV19
abundance: -
j_gene: TRBJ1-2
len: 12
d_gene: TRBD1
CDR3aa: CASADRDYGYTF
CDR3nt: TGTGCCAGCGCGGACAGGGACTATGGCTACACCTTC

v_gene: TRBV7-9
abundance: -
j_gene: TRBJ1-6
len: 12
d_gene: -
CDR3aa: CASRLYNSPLHF
CDR3nt: TGTGCCAGCCGACTTTATAATTCACCCCTCCACTTT

v_gene: TRBV28
abundance: -
j_gene: TRBJ1-2
len: 13
d_gene: TRBD1
CDR3aa: CASETGGIHGYTF
CDR3nt: TGTGCCAGCGAGACAGGGGGTATTCATGGCTACACCTTC

v_gene: TRBV7-9
abundance: -
j_gene: TRBJ1-2
len: 12
d_gene: -
CDR3aa: CASSLVAGGYTF
CDR3nt: TGTGCCAGCAGCTTAGTCGCGGGTGGCTACACCTTC

v_gene: TRBV19
abundance: -
j_gene: TRBJ1-3
len: 16
d_gene: -
CDR3aa: CASSLGGAAAGNTIYF
CDR3nt: TGTGCCAGTTCGTTGGGGGGGGCGGCCGCTGGAAACACCATATATTTT

v_gene: TRBV12-3/TRBV12-4
abundance: -
j_gene: TRBJ1-3
len: 11
d_gene: -
CDR3aa: CASSSRNTIYF
CDR3nt: TGTGCCAGCAGTTCGCGGAACACCATATATTTT

v_gene: TRBV28
abundance: -
j_gene: TRBJ1-6
len: 15
d_gene: -
CDR3aa: CASKGSEGPNSPLHF
CDR3nt: TGTGCCAGCAAAGGGTCGGAGGGCCCTAATTCACCCCTCCACTTT

v_gene: TRBV5-1
abundance: -
j_gene: TRBJ2-4
len: 16
d_gene: -
CDR3aa: CASSDGQLGAKNIQYF
CDR3nt: TGCGCCAGCAGCGACGGACAGCTTGGGGCCAAAAACATTCAGTACTTC

v_gene: TRBV7-9
abundance: -
j_gene: TRBJ1-3
len: 14
d_gene: -
CDR3aa: CASTVASSGNTIYF
CDR3nt: TGTGCCAGCACCGTAGCCAGCTCTGGAAACACCATATATTTT

v_gene: TRBV6-1
abundance: -
j_gene: TRBJ1-5
len: 15
d_gene: -
CDR3aa: CASSESVWSNQPQHF
CDR3nt: TGTGCCAGCAGTGAATCGGTATGGAGCAATCAGCCCCAGCATTTT

v_gene: TRBV9
abundance: -
j_gene: TRBJ1-2
len: 16
d_gene: TRBD1
CDR3aa: CASSVEPGQGAEGYTF
CDR3nt: TGTGCCAGCAGCGTTGAACCGGGACAGGGGGCTGAGGGCTACACCTTC

v_gene: TRBV5-5
abundance: -
j_gene: TRBJ1-2
len: 15
d_gene: -
CDR3aa: CASSFQGYINYGYTF
CDR3nt: TGTGCCAGCAGCTTCCAGGGGTATATCAACTATGGCTACACCTTC

v_gene: TRBV10-3
abundance: few
j_gene: TRBJ2-1
len: 20
d_gene: TRBD2
CDR3aa: CAISESRLAGPKRSYNEQFF
CDR3nt: TGTGCCATCAGTGAAAGTAGACTAGCGGGTCCTAAAAGGTCCTACAATGAGCAGTTCTTC

v_gene: TRBV7-9
abundance: -
j_gene: TRBJ2-3
len: 14
d_gene: TRBD2
CDR3aa: CASSFTSGGDTQYF
CDR3nt: TGTGCCAGCAGCTTCACTAGCGGGGGGGATACGCAGTATTTT

v_gene: TRBV19
abundance: -
j_gene: TRBJ1-2
len: 15
d_gene: TRBD1
CDR3aa: CASSHQSTGNYGYTF
CDR3nt: TGTGCCAGTAGTCACCAATCGACAGGGAACTATGGCTACACCTTC

v_gene: TRBV25-1
abundance: -
j_gene: TRBJ1-3
len: 13
d_gene: -
CDR3aa: CASSATTGNTIYF
CDR3nt: TGTGCCAGCAGCGCGACAACTGGAAACACCATATATTTT

v_gene: TRBV2
abundance: -
j_gene: TRBJ2-7
len: 14
d_gene: -
CDR3aa: CASKEQLTSYEQYF
CDR3nt: TGTGCCAGCAAGGAACAGCTCACTTCCTACGAGCAGTACTTC

v_gene: TRBV10-2
abundance: once
j_gene: TRBJ1-2
len: 16
d_gene: -
CDR3aa: CASSGGQARANYGYTF
CDR3nt: TGCGCCAGCAGTGGCGGGCAGGCGCGGGCTAACTATGGCTACACCTTC

v_gene: TRBV10-1
abundance: -
j_gene: TRBJ1-5
len: 13
d_gene: -
CDR3aa: CAEPEGNHQPQHF
CDR3nt: TGCGCCGAACCGGAGGGAAATCATCAGCCCCAGCATTTT

v_gene: TRBV12-3/TRBV12-4
abundance: -
j_gene: TRBJ1-2
len: 13
d_gene: -
CDR3aa: CASSSGRYYGYTF
CDR3nt: TGTGCCAGCAGTTCAGGCAGGTACTATGGCTACACCTTC

v_gene: TRBV27
abundance: -
j_gene: TRBJ2-1
len: 17
d_gene: TRBD2
CDR3aa: CASSSARELAGDNEQFF
CDR3nt: TGTGCCAGCAGTTCCGCCCGGGAACTAGCGGGGGACAATGAGCAGTTCTTC

v_gene: TRBV5-1
abundance: -
j_gene: TRBJ2-5
len: 15
d_gene: TRBD1
CDR3aa: CASSSRTGVYETQYF
CDR3nt: TGCGCCAGCAGCTCGAGGACAGGGGTCTACGAGACCCAGTACTTC

v_gene: TRBV27
abundance: -
j_gene: TRBJ2-1
len: 15
d_gene: -
CDR3aa: CASSPTRGAATEQFF
CDR3nt: TGTGCCAGCAGTCCCACCCGGGGAGCGGCAACTGAGCAGTTCTTC

v_gene: TRBV7-2
abundance: -
j_gene: TRBJ2-1
len: 13
d_gene: -
CDR3aa: CASSLGRNNEQFF
CDR3nt: TGTGCCAGCAGCTTAGGTAGAAATAATGAGCAGTTCTTC

v_gene: TRBV9
abundance: -
j_gene: TRBJ1-4
len: 18
d_gene: -
CDR3aa: CASSVALGGGLTNEKLFF
CDR3nt: TGTGCCAGCAGCGTAGCGCTGGGGGGGGGTTTGACTAATGAAAAACTGTTTTTT

v_gene: TRBV5-1
abundance: -
j_gene: TRBJ1-2
len: 19
d_gene: TRBD1
CDR3aa: CASSYGNAGTDPSNYGYTF
CDR3nt: TGCGCCAGCAGCTACGGTAACGCCGGGACAGACCCATCTAACTATGGCTACACCTTC

v_gene: TRBV5-1
abundance: -
j_gene: TRBJ1-6
len: 15
d_gene: -
CDR3aa: CASSLITRQNSPLHF
CDR3nt: TGCGCCAGCAGCTTGATTACGAGACAGAATTCACCCCTCCACTTT

v_gene: TRBV27
abundance: -
j_gene: TRBJ2-7
len: 14
d_gene: -
CDR3aa: CASSRRGPSYEQYF
CDR3nt: TGTGCCAGCAGTCGGAGGGGGCCGTCCTACGAGCAGTACTTC

v_gene: TRBV19
abundance: -
j_gene: TRBJ1-2
len: 15
d_gene: TRBD1
CDR3aa: CASSRVTGGNYGYTF
CDR3nt: TGTGCCAGTAGTAGGGTGACAGGGGGTAACTATGGCTACACCTTC

v_gene: TRBV18
abundance: -
j_gene: TRBJ2-2
len: 15
d_gene: -
CDR3aa: CASSPRDTNTGELFF
CDR3nt: TGTGCCAGCTCACCGAGGGACACCAACACCGGGGAGCTGTTTTTT

v_gene: TRBV12-3/TRBV12-4
abundance: -
j_gene: TRBJ1-1
len: 12
d_gene: -
CDR3aa: CASSLGGPEAFF
CDR3nt: TGTGCCAGCAGTTTAGGTGGGCCTGAAGCTTTCTTT

v_gene: TRBV27
abundance: once
j_gene: TRBJ2-3
len: 19
d_gene: TRBD2
CDR3aa: CASRRQSGTSGGGTDTQYF
CDR3nt: TGTGCCAGCAGGCGACAGTCCGGGACTAGCGGGGGCGGCACAGATACGCAGTATTTT

v_gene: TRBV2
abundance: -
j_gene: TRBJ2-7
len: 15
d_gene: TRBD2
CDR3aa: CARSSSPGGNYEQYF
CDR3nt: TGTGCCCGCAGCTCCTCCCCGGGGGGTAATTACGAGCAGTACTTC

v_gene: TRBV19
abundance: -
j_gene: TRBJ1-5
len: 12
d_gene: -
CDR3aa: CASNRDGQPQHF
CDR3nt: TGTGCCAGTAACAGGGATGGTCAGCCCCAGCATTTT

v_gene: TRBV28
abundance: -
j_gene: TRBJ1-2
len: 11
d_gene: -
CDR3aa: CATKSTFGYTF
CDR3nt: TGTGCCACCAAATCTACCTTCGGCTACACCTTC

v_gene: TRBV5-1
abundance: -
j_gene: TRBJ2-3
len: 14
d_gene: -
CDR3aa: CASSLGQGGDTQYF
CDR3nt: TGCGCCAGCAGCCTTGGGCAGGGAGGAGATACGCAGTATTTT

v_gene: TRBV7-2
abundance: -
j_gene: TRBJ1-2
len: 14
d_gene: -
CDR3aa: CASSLGGRSGGYTF
CDR3nt: TGTGCCAGCAGCTTAGGAGGGCGATCGGGGGGCTACACCTTC